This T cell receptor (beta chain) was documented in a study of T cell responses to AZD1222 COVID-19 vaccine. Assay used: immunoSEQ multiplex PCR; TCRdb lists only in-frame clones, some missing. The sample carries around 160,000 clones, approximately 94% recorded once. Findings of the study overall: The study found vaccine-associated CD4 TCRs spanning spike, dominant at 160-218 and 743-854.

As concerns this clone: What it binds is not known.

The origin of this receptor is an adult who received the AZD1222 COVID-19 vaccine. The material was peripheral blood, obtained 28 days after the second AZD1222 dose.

The CDR3 spells CASTFRTGGNEKLFF. The DNA for the CDR3 is TGTGCCAGCACCTTTAGAACAGGGGGTAATGAAAAACTGTTTTTT. This chain connects TRBV2 to TRBJ1-4; 8 nucleotides line up with TRBD1. The germline V gene has CDR1 SNHLY and CDR2 FYNNEI. J was trimmed by 4 bases and V by 7 bases; bases with no gene match: 8. The CDR3 spans 15 residues.